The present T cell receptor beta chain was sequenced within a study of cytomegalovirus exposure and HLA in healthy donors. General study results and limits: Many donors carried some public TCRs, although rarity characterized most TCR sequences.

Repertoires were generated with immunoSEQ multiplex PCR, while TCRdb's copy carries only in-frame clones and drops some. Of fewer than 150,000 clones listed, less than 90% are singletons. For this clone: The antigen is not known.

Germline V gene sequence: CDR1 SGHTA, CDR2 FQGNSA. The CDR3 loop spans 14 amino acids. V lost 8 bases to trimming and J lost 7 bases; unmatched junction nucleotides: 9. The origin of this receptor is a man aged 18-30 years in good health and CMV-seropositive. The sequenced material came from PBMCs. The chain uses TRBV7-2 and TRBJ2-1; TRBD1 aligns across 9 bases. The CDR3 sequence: CASLPGTGWNEQFF. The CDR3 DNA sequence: TGTGCCAGCCTCCCAGGGACAGGGTGGAATGAGCAGTTCTTC. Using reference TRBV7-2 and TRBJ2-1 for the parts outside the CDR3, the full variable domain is GAGVSQSPSNKVTEKGKDVELRCDPISGHTALYWYRQSLGQGLEFLIYFQGNSAPDKSGLPSDRFSAERTGGSVSTLTIQRTQQEDSAVYLCASLPGTGWNEQFFGPGTRLTVL.